This T cell receptor beta chain was captured in a study of cytomegalovirus exposure and HLA in healthy donors. The CDR3 has 17 residues. Germline lookup yields CDR1 LGHNA and CDR2 YNFKEQ. V was clipped by 3 bases and J by 3 bases; unmatched bases: 10. The PCR employed 60 Vbeta primers together with 13 Jbeta primers. Using immunoSEQ multiplex PCR, the repertoire was profiled, and TCRdb retains in-frame clones only, with some absent. This sample contains around 110,000 clones. The sample was PBMCs. This rearrangement joins TRBV4-2 to TRBJ2-4; 8 positions match TRBD1. The sequence derives from a man aged 25 to 45 in good health and CMV-seronegative. The CDR3 region is CASSQGIQGASKNIQYF. In DNA, the CDR3 is TGTGCCAGCAGCCAGGGAATTCAGGGGGCTAGCAAAAACATTCAGTACTTC.